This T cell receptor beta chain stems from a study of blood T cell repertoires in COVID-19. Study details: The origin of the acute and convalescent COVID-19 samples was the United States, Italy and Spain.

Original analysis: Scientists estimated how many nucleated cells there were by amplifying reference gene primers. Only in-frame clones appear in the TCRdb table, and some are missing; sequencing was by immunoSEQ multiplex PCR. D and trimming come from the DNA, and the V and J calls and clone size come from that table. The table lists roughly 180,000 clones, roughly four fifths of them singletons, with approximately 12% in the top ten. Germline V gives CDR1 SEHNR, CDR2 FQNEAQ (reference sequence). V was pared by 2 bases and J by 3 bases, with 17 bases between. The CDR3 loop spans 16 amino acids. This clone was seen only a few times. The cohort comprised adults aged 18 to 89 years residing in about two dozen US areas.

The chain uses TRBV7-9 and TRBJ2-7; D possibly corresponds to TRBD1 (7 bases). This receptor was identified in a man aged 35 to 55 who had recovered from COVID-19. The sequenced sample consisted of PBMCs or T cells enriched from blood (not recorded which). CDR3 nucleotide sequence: TGTGCCAGCAGCTTATCCGCGGGACAGCTTAGCTACGAGCAGTACGTC. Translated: CASSLSAGQLSYEQYV.